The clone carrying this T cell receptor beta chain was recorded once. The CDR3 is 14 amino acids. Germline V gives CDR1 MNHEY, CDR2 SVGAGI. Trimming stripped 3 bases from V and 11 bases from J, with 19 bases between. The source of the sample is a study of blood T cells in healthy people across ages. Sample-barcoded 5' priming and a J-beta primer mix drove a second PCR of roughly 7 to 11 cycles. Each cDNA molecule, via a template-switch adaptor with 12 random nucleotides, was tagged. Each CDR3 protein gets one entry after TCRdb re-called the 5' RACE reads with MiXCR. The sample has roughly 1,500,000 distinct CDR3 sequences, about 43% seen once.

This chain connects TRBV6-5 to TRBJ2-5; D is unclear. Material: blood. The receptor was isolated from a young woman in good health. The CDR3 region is CASSYMALNSDQYF. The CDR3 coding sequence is TGTGCCAGCAGTTATATGGCCCTTAACAGCGATCAGTACTTC.